Included here is one TCR beta chain sequence, with context. PCR amplification relied on 60 Vbeta primers (plus 13 Jbeta primers). Here immunoSEQ multiplex PCR was the method, and the copy in TCRdb shows in-frame clones only, minus some. The sample lists about 100,000 clones; 10% were seen once. V was shortened by 5 bases and J by 2 bases, with 17 bases between the two germline ends. The germline V gene has CDR1 LNHDA and CDR2 SQIVND (reference sequence). The CDR3 is 16 residues long. At sampling all donors were nominally healthy, likely with unrecorded immune exposures. The data were obtained in a study of cytomegalovirus exposure and HLA in healthy donors.

The sequencing input was PBMCs. This receptor was identified in a man aged 40-49 years in good health and CMV-seropositive. The rearrangement joins TRBV19 to TRBJ2-3, with D tentatively TRBD2 (6 bases). CDR3 region: CASSPEGGSPTDTQYF. Written as DNA, the CDR3 is TGTGCCAGTAGTCCCGAGGGAGGATCTCCCACAGATACGCAGTATTTT.